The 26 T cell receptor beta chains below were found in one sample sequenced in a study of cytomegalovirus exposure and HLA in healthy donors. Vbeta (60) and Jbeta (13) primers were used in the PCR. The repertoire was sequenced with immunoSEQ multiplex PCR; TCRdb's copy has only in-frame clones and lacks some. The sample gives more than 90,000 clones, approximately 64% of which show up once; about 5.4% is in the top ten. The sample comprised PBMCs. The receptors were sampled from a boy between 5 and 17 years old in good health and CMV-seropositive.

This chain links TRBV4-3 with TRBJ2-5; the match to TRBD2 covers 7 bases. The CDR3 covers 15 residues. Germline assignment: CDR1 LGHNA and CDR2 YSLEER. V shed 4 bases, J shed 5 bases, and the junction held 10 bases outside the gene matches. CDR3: CASSPDGLAAETQYF. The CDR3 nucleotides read TGCGCCAGCAGCCCGGATGGGCTAGCGGCCGAGACCCAGTACTTC.

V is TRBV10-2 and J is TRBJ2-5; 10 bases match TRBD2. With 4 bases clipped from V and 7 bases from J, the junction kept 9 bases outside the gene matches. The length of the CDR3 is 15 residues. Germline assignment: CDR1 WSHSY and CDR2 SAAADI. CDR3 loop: CASSVSGGALGTQYF. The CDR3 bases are TGCGCCAGCAGTGTGAGCGGGGGGGCCTTGGGGACCCAGTACTTC.

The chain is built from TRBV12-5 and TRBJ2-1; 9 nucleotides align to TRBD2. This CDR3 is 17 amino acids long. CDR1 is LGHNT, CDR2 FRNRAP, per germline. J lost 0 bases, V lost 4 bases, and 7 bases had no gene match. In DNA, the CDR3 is TGTGCTAGTGGTTGGGAAAGCGGGGGGACCTCCTACAATGAGCAGTTCTTC. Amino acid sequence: CASGWESGGTSYNEQFF.

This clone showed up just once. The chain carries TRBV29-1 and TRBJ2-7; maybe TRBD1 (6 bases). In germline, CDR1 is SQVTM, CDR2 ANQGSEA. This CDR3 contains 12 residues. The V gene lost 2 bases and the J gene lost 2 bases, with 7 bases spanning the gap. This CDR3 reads CSVEWTAYEQYF. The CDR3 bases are TGCAGCGTTGAATGGACAGCCTACGAGCAGTACTTC.

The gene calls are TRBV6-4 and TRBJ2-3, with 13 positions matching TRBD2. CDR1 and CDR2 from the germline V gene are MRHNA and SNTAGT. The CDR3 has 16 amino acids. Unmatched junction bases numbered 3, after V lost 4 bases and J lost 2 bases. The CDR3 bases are TGTGCCAGCAGTGTGACTAGCGGGGGGACCACAGATACGCAGTATTTT. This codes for CASSVTSGGTTDTQYF.

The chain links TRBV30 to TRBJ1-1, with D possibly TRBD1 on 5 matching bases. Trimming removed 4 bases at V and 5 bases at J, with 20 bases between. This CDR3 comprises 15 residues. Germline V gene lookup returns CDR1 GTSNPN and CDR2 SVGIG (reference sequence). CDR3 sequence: CAWTTAGGWETEAFF. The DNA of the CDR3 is TGTGCCTGGACCACGGCCGGGGGTTGGGAAACTGAAGCTTTCTTT.

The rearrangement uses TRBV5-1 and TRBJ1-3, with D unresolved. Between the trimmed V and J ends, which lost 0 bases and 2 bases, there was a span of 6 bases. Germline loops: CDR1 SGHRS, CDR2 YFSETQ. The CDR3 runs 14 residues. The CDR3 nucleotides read TGCGCCAGCAGCTTGGAATTCACTGGAAACACCATATATTTT. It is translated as CASSLEFTGNTIYF.

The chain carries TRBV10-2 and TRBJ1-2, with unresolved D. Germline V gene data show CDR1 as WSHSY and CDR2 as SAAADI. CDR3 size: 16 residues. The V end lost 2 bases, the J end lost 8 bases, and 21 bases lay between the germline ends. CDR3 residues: CASSEPVGTSLRGYTF. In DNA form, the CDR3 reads TGCGCCAGCAGTGAGCCAGTCGGCACGTCCCTGCGGGGCTACACCTTC.

The CDR3 is CASTPSRVEAFF. The CDR3 coding sequence is TGTGCCAGCACCCCCTCCCGGGTTGAAGCTTTCTTT. V usage is TRBV7-2 and J usage is TRBJ1-1; D uncertain. CDR3 length equals 12 residues. V lost 7 bases, J lost 7 bases, and 13 bases lay in between. Germline CDR1 and CDR2: SGHTA and FQGNSA. Complete variable domain (other parts from reference TRBV7-2 and TRBJ1-1): GAGVSQSPSNKVTEKGKDVELRCDPISGHTALYWYRQSLGQGLEFLIYFQGNSAPDKSGLPSDRFSAERTGGSVSTLTIQRTQQEDSAVYLCASTPSRVEAFFGQGTRLTVV.

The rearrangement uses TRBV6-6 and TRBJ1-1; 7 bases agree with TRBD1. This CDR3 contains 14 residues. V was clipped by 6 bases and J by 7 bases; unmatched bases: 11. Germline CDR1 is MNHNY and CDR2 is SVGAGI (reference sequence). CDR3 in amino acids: CASSLTGTACEAFF. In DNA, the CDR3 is TGTGCCAGCAGCCTTACCGGGACAGCCTGTGAAGCTTTCTTT.

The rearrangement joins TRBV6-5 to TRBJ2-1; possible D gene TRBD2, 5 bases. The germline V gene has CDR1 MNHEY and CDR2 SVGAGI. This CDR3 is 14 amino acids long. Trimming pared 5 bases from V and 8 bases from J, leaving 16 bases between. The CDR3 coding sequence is TGTGCCAGCAGTGGGTCGGGAAGGGCTCATGAGCAGTTCTTC. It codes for CASSGSGRAHEQFF.

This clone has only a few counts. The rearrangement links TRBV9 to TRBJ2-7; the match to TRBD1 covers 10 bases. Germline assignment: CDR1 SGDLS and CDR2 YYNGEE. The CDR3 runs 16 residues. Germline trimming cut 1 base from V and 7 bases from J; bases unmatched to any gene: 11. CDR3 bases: TGTGCCAGCAGCGTACGGAGTGGGACAGGGGCGGGGGAGCAGTACTTC. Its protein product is CASSVRSGTGAGEQYF.

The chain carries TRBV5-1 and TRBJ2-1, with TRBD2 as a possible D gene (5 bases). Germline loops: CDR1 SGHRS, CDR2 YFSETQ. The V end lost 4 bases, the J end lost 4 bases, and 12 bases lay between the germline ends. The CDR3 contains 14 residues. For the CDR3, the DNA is TGCGCCAGCAGCACCTCCGGGGATTACAATGAGCAGTTCTTC. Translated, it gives CASSTSGDYNEQFF.

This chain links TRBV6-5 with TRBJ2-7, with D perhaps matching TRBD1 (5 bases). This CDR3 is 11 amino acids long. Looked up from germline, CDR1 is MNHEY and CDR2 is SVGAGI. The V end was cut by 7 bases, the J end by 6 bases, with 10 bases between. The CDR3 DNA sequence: TGTGCCAGCAATAGGGGCGGCGAGCAGTACTTC. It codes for CASNRGGEQYF.

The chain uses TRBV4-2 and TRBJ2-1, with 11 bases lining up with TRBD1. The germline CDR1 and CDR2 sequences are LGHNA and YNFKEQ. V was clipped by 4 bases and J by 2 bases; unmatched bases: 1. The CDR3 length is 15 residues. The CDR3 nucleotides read TGTGCCAGCAGCCTGGACAGGGGGCCCTACAATGAGCAGTTCTTC. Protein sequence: CASSLDRGPYNEQFF.

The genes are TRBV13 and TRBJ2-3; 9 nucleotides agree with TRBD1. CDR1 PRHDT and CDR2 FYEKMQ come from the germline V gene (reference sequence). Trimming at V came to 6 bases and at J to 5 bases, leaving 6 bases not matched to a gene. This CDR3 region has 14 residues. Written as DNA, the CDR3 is TGTGCCAGCAGGGAGACAGGGGGGGTAGATACGCAGTATTTT. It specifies CASRETGGVDTQYF.

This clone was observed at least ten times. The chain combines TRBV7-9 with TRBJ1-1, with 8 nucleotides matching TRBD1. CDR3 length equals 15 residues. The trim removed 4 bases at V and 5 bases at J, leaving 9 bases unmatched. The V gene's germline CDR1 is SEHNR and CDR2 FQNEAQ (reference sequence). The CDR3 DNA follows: TGTGCCAGCAGCTATGGGGACAGGTCGGCGACTGAAGCTTTCTTT. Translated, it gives CASSYGDRSATEAFF. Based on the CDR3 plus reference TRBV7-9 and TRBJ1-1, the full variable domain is DTGVSQNPRHKITKRGQNVTFRCDPISEHNRLYWYRQTLGQGPEFLTYFQNEAQLEKSRLLSDRFSAERPKGSFSTLEIQRTEQGDSAMYLCASSYGDRSATEAFFGQGTRLTVV.

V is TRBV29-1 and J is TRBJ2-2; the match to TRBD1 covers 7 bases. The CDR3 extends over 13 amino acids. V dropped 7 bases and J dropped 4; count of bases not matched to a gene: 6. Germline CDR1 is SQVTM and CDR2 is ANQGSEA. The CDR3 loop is CSGRQGTTGELFF. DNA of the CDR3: TGCAGCGGGAGACAGGGAACCACCGGGGAGCTGTTTTTT.

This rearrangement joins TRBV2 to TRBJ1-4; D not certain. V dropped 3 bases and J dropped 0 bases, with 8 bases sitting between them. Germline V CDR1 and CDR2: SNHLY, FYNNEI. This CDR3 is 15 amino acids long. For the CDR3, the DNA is TGTGCCAGCAGTGACCGGGTTGCAACTAATGAAAAACTGTTTTTT. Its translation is CASSDRVATNEKLFF.

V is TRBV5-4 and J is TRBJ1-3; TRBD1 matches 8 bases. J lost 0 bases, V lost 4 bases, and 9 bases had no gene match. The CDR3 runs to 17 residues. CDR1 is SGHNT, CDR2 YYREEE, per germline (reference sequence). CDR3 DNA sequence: TGTGCCAGCAGCCAGAGGACAGGGCTCACCTCTGGAAACACCATATATTTT. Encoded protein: CASSQRTGLTSGNTIYF.

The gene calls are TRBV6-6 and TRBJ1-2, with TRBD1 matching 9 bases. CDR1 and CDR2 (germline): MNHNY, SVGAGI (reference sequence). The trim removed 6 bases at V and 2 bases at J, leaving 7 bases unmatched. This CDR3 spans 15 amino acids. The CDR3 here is CASRRGQGTNYGYTF. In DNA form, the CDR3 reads TGTGCCAGCAGACGAGGACAGGGGACGAACTATGGCTACACCTTC.

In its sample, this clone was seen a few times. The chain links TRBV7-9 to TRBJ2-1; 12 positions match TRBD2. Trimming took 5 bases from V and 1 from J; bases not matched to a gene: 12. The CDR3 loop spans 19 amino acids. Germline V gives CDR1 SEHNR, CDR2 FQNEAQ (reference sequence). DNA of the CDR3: TGTGCCAGCAGCGTTACTAGCGGGGGGATTGAATGGTCCTACAATGAGCAGTTCTTC. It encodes CASSVTSGGIEWSYNEQFF. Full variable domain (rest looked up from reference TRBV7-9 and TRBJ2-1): DTGVSQNPRHKITKRGQNVTFRCDPISEHNRLYWYRQTLGQGPEFLTYFQNEAQLEKSRLLSDRFSAERPKGSFSTLEIQRTEQGDSAMYLCASSVTSGGIEWSYNEQFFGPGTRLTVL.

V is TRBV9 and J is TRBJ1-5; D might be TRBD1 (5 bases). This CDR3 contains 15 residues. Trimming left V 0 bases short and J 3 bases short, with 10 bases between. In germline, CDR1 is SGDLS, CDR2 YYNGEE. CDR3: CASSVGDRINQPQHF. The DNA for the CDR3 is TGTGCCAGCAGCGTAGGAGACAGAATCAATCAGCCCCAGCATTTT.

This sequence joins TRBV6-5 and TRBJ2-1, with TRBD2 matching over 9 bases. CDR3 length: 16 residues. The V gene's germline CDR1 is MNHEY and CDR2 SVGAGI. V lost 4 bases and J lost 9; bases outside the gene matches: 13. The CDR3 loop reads CASSSLAGVALSEQFF. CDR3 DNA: TGTGCCAGCAGTTCATTAGCGGGAGTAGCTCTCAGTGAGCAGTTCTTC.

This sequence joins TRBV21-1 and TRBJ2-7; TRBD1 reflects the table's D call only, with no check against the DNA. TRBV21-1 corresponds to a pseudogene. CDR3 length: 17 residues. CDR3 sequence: CASSKRRTGGESYEQYF. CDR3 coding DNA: TGTGCCAGCAGCAAAAGGAGGACAGGGGGGGAATCCTACGAGCAGTACTTC.

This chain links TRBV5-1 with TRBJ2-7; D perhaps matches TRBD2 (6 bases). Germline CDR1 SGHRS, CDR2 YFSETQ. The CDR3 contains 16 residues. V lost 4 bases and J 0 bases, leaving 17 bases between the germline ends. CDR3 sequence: CASSPKRTIPSYEQYF. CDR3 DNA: TGCGCCAGCAGCCCCAAAAGGACTATCCCCTCCTACGAGCAGTACTTC.